Described below is a single T cell receptor beta chain sequence and its context. Its antigen is still unknown. These data come from a study of cytomegalovirus exposure and HLA in healthy donors. General study points: A later analysis found first-cohort TCR clusters tended to co-occur in the 90 to 150 validation repertoires. Cytomegalovirus-associated status was assigned to more than 150 TCR beta chains.

Data came from immunoSEQ multiplex PCR; TCRdb stores just in-frame clones and leaves some out. The sample holds around 130,000 clones; nearly 90% are singletons and the top ten take 3% to 3.5%. The study drew the donors from its roughly 120-subject validation cohort, separate from the approximately 700-subject first cohort. This TCR came from a man aged 25-45 years in good health and CMV-seronegative. The sample taken for sequencing was PBMCs.

The CDR3 spells CASTWTGNNEQFF. Here the CDR3 DNA reads TGCGCCAGCACTTGGACAGGGAACAATGAGCAGTTCTTC. This chain connects TRBV5-1 to TRBJ2-1; 8 bases line up with TRBD1. Trimming took 6 bases from V and 5 from J; bases not matched to a gene: 4. This CDR3 is built from 13 residues. Per germline, CDR1 SGHRS and CDR2 YFSETQ.